A selection of T cell receptor beta chains follows, all from one sample in a study of CXCR3-negative and CXCR3-positive naive CD8 T cells. TCRdb re-called the 5' RACE reads and catalogs CDR3 proteins one per entry, DNA excluded. The specimen's table records about 40,000 distinct CDR3 sequences. The sequencing sample was made of naive CXCR3- CD8+ T cells from blood. The origin of the receptors is a human donor in good health. Some clones in this sample may be carry-over from other donors' samples. Each CDR3 is given with its conserved first and last residue.

TRBJ1-1 TRBV19 CASSGQNTEAFF
TRBJ2-3 TRBV5-1 CASSVGSITDTQYF
TRBJ1-1 TRBV29-1 CSVLDGNTEAFF
TRBJ2-7 TRBV4-3 CASSQGSTGSYEQYF
TRBJ2-2 TRBV20-1 CSARDIGANTGELFF
TRBJ1-6 TRBV4-3 CASSQDGTGQGSPLHF
TRBJ1-1 TRBV7-3 CASRSTGGLEAFF
TRBJ2-1 TRBV29-1 CSAGLALAKAYNEQFF
TRBJ2-3 TRBV18 CASSREGQSTDTQYF
TRBJ2-5 TRBV5-1 CASSLGVGQETQYF
TRBJ2-7 TRBV29-1 CSVEEDSYEQYF
TRBJ1-1 TRBV20-1 CSATTQVGDTEAFF
TRBJ2-3 TRBV14 CASSQDLTSGSSTDTQYF
TRBJ2-1 TRBV7-9 CASSPILAGGAYGVHEQFF
TRBJ1-1 TRBV6-5 CASSYGQGSAEAFF
TRBJ2-7 TRBV7-9 CASSSYSYEQYF
TRBJ2-7 TRBV12-3/TRBV12-4 CASRQTGSIYEQYF
TRBJ2-1 TRBV7-3 CASSSIGTGTYNEQFF
TRBJ2-7 TRBV6-5 CASSGLAGSYEQYF
TRBJ2-3 TRBV2 CASRRGTSGTRGDTQYF
TRBJ2-7 TRBV7-9 CASSEPGQLTYEQYF